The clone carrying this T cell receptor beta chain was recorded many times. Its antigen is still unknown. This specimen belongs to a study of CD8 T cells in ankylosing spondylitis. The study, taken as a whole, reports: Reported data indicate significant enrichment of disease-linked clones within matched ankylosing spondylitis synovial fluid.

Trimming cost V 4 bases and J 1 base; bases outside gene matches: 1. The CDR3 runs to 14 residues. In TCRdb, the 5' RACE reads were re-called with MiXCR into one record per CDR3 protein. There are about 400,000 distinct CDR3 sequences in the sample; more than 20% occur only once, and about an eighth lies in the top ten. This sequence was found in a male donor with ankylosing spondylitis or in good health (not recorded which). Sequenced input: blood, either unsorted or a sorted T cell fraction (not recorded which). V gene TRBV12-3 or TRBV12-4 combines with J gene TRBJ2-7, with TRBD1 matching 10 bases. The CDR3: CASSWDRGSYEQYF. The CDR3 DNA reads TGTGCCAGCAGTTGGGACAGGGGTTCCTACGAGCAGTACTTC.